These T cell receptor beta chains were read from a single sample in a study of blood T cell repertoires in COVID-19. The assay was immunoSEQ multiplex PCR, and TCRdb's table has in-frame clones only and misses some. The sample yields about 250,000 clones, about nine tenths seen once. The sequencing sample was made of PBMCs or T cells enriched from blood (not recorded which). Receptors originate from a young man who had recovered from COVID-19. Each CDR3 is given with its conserved first and last residue. The order of the fields is clone size, V gene, J gene, D gene, CDR3 protein, CDR3 DNA. D genes are given only for firm matches. Only some rows state a clone size, as once, few, many or a class for expanded clones.

-	TRBV7-3	TRBJ2-1	TRBD2	CASSLIAGGHNEQFF	TGTGCCAGCAGCTTAATAGCGGGAGGTCACAATGAGCAGTTCTTC
-	TRBV5-4	TRBJ2-7	TRBD1	CASSSRQGAYEQYF	TGTGCCAGCAGCTCCCGACAGGGGGCCTACGAGCAGTACTTC
-	TRBV11-2	TRBJ2-1	TRBD2	CASSPLAGGGEQFF	TGTGCCAGCAGCCCCTTAGCGGGGGGTGGTGAGCAGTTCTTC
-	TRBV20-1	TRBJ2-1	-	CSASGSRRGNEQFF	TGCAGTGCTAGTGGGTCCCGACGGGGCAATGAGCAGTTCTTC
-	TRBV7-9	TRBJ1-4	-	CASTLGQTDLKEKLFF	TGTGCCAGCACCCTTGGACAGACGGATTTAAAGGAAAAACTGTTTTTT
-	TRBV15	TRBJ2-7	-	CATSRDIHTGGNEQYF	TGTGCCACCAGCAGAGACATCCACACCGGAGGTAACGAGCAGTACTTC
-	TRBV6-5	TRBJ2-7	-	CAISTTRGYEQYF	TGTGCCATCTCGACCACCAGGGGATACGAGCAGTACTTC
-	TRBV30	TRBJ1-1	-	CAWLPDSATEAFF	TGTGCCTGGCTACCGGACAGCGCCACTGAAGCTTTCTTT
-	TRBV30	TRBJ1-3	-	CAWSVLGGAGNTIYF	TGTGCCTGGAGTGTACTAGGGGGGGCTGGAAACACCATATATTTT
few	TRBV7-3	TRBJ2-7	-	CASSSDVGREQYF	TGTGCCAGCAGCTCTGACGTGGGGCGCGAGCAGTACTTC
once	TRBV29-1	TRBJ1-2	TRBD1	CSVGQGRVYGYTF	TGCAGCGTCGGACAGGGCCGAGTCTATGGCTACACCTTC
once	TRBV5-1	TRBJ2-7	TRBD1	CASSPSGQGTYEQYF	TGCGCCAGCAGCCCCTCGGGACAGGGTACCTACGAGCAGTACTTC
-	TRBV9	TRBJ1-2	TRBD1	CASTPTGGYGYTF	TGTGCCAGCACCCCGACAGGGGGCTATGGCTACACCTTC
-	TRBV5-1	TRBJ2-7	TRBD1	CASSLGLGTGGYEQYF	TGCGCCAGCAGCTTGGGATTGGGGACAGGGGGCTACGAGCAGTACTTC
-	TRBV30	TRBJ1-2	TRBD1	CAWSVPGQGEREYGYTF	TGTGCCTGGAGTGTCCCGGGACAGGGGGAACGAGAATATGGCTACACCTTC
-	TRBV29-1	TRBJ1-2	TRBD1	CSVGHRGGHGYTF	TGCAGCGTAGGGCACAGGGGCGGGCATGGCTACACCTTC
once	TRBV9	TRBJ2-5	TRBD2	CASSSSGLAGSGETQYF	TGTGCCAGCAGCTCATCGGGACTAGCGGGGAGCGGTGAGACCCAGTACTTC
-	TRBV7-9	TRBJ2-7	TRBD2	CASSLAAAGGYEQYF	TGTGCCAGCAGCTTAGCGGCAGCGGGAGGGTACGAGCAGTACTTC
-	TRBV27	TRBJ1-2	-	CASSPNDKYGYTF	TGTGCCAGCAGTCCTAACGACAAGTATGGCTACACCTTC
-	TRBV7-9	TRBJ2-5	TRBD1	CASSSSGTGQETQYF	TGTGCCAGCAGCTCGTCCGGGACAGGGCAAGAGACCCAGTACTTC
-	TRBV30	TRBJ2-7	-	CAWSLGSGGLAYEQYF	TGTGCCTGGAGTTTAGGGTCGGGCGGGCTGGCCTACGAGCAGTACTTC
-	TRBV5-8	TRBJ1-5	-	CASSSGGNQPQHF	TGTGCCAGCAGTTCAGGGGGCAATCAGCCCCAGCATTTT
-	TRBV21-1	TRBJ2-4	-	CAVQGARSKNIQYF	TGTGCCGTACAGGGGGCGAGGTCCAAAAACATTCAGTACTTC
-	TRBV6-1	TRBJ2-2	TRBD1	CASREQGTLLGTGELFF	TGTGCCAGCAGGGAACAGGGGACCCTCCTGGGTACCGGGGAGCTGTTTTTT
few	TRBV30	TRBJ1-4	-	CAWRFGGVEKLFF	TGTGCCTGGAGGTTCGGGGGGGTTGAAAAACTGTTTTTT
-	TRBV28	TRBJ1-4	-	CAVIGNGKLFF	TGTGCCGTCATCGGTAATGGAAAACTGTTTTTT
-	TRBV6-5	TRBJ1-5	TRBD1	CASRDRGGQPQHF	TGTGCCAGCAGGGACAGGGGAGGTCAGCCCCAGCATTTT
-	TRBV5-5	TRBJ2-3	TRBD1	CASSIGTGGRIDTQYF	TGTGCCAGCAGCATAGGGACAGGGGGCAGGATAGATACGCAGTATTTT
few	TRBV2	TRBJ1-1	-	CASSDLEGGAFF	TGTGCCAGCAGTGATTTAGAAGGGGGAGCTTTCTTT
-	TRBV5-1	TRBJ1-6	-	CASSSAQPNSPLHF	TGCGCCAGCAGCTCCGCACAGCCCAATTCACCCCTCCACTTT
-	TRBV30	TRBJ2-1	-	CAWTTKSSYNEQFF	TGTGCCTGGACTACTAAGAGCTCCTACAATGAGCAGTTCTTC
-	TRBV18	TRBJ1-3	TRBD1	CASSPDEGQGSGNTIYF	TGTGCCAGCTCACCCGATGAAGGACAGGGCTCTGGAAACACCATATATTTT
-	TRBV27	TRBJ2-7	TRBD1	CASSPLRTGESSYEQYF	TGTGCCAGCAGTCCACTAAGGACAGGCGAAAGCTCCTACGAGCAGTACTTC
-	TRBV30	TRBJ1-2	-	CAWSSAGRGGYTF	TGTGCCTGGAGTTCCGCAGGGCGTGGCGGCTACACCTTC
-	TRBV4-1	TRBJ2-3	-	CASSRNPSGAVSTDTQYF	TGCGCCAGCAGCCGGAACCCTTCTGGAGCGGTTAGCACAGATACGCAGTATTTT
-	TRBV2	TRBJ2-3	TRBD2	CASSETSGGSTDTQYF	TGTGCCAGCAGTGAGACTAGCGGGGGCAGCACAGATACGCAGTATTTT
-	TRBV3-1/TRBV3-2	TRBJ1-2	-	CASSQERSYTF	TGTGCCAGCAGCCAAGAGAGGAGTTACACCTTC